This T cell receptor beta chain was retrieved from a study of early T cells in non-severe SARS-CoV-2 infection. Trimming removed 7 bases from V and 0 bases from J; junction bases left unmatched: 7. The CDR3 covers 16 residues. Germline V gene lookup returns CDR1 MDHEN and CDR2 SYDVKM. This clonotype has at least ten counts. The library protocol tagged individual cDNA molecules with unique molecular identifiers. TCRdb re-called the 5' RACE reads through MiXCR, storing one row per CDR3 protein. The repertoire holds some 70,000 distinct CDR3 sequences, with approximately 9.2% as singletons. The sequencing sample was made of whole blood. This receptor was taken from an adult who was a healthcare worker with PCR-confirmed SARS-CoV-2 infection or an uninfected control (not recorded which). This chain joins TRBV28 and TRBJ1-5; 9 bases line up with TRBD1. The CDR3 spells CASTVATGGSNQPQHF. CDR3 nucleotides: TGTGCCAGCACCGTGGCGACAGGGGGTAGCAATCAGCCCCAGCATTTT.